These 12 T cell receptor beta chains were sequenced from one sample in a study of blood T cell repertoires in COVID-19. Assay: immunoSEQ multiplex PCR; the TCRdb copy retains only in-frame clones and omits some. The sample yields over 200,000 clones, 83% seen once. Material for sequencing was peripheral blood. These receptors all come from a woman in her thirties or forties with active or convalescent COVID-19.

The chain employs TRBV11-2 and TRBJ2-3, with D maybe TRBD1 (6 bases). Germline V gene data show CDR1 as SGHAT and CDR2 as FQNNGV. Deletions cut 7 bases from V and 8 bases from J, with 22 bases between. The CDR3 is made up of 15 amino acids. The CDR3 sequence is CASTLSGTSVGTQYF. The CDR3 nucleotides are TGTGCCAGCACCTTGAGTGGGACATCGGTCGGTACGCAGTATTTT.

This chain joins TRBV30 and TRBJ1-1, with a weak D call TRBD1 (6 bases). This CDR3 region has 13 residues. With 0 bases removed from V and 11 bases from J, the gap between germline ends came to 16 bases. Germline V lookup: CDR1 GTSNPN, CDR2 SVGIG (reference sequence). The CDR3 region has the DNA TGTGCCTGGAGTGTTAATAGGGGGGGCGCGGCTTTCTTT. Protein sequence: CAWSVNRGGAAFF.

The V and J genes are TRBV27 and TRBJ2-7; possible D gene TRBD2, 5 bases. V was trimmed by 7 bases and J by 7 bases, leaving 23 bases between them. The germline CDR1 and CDR2 sequences are MNHEY and SMNVEV (reference sequence). This CDR3 is 15 amino acids long. CDR3 amino acids: CASNILGKNTGEQYF. As DNA, the CDR3 is TGTGCCAGCAATATCCTCGGCAAAAATACGGGGGAGCAGTACTTC.

The rearrangement uses TRBV5-1 and TRBJ2-2, with D possibly being TRBD1 (6 bases). The CDR3 consists of 17 residues. The V and J ends lost 3 bases and 5 bases respectively, with 20 bases between them. The germline V gene has CDR1 SGHRS and CDR2 YFSETQ. CDR3 sequence: CASSSQQGARWTGELFF. The CDR3 DNA reads as TGCGCCAGCAGCTCTCAACAGGGTGCAAGGTGGACCGGGGAGCTGTTTTTT.

The chain combines TRBV5-6 with TRBJ2-1; TRBD2 matches 13 bases. The CDR3 runs 16 residues. The J segment lost 8 bases and the V segment lost 3 bases, leaving 8 bases of the junction unmatched. From germline, CDR1 is SGHDT and CDR2 YYEEEE. The CDR3, as DNA: TGTGCCAGCAGCTGGGGCGGACTAGCGGGAGAACATGAGCAGTTCTTC. Protein: CASSWGGLAGEHEQFF.

CDR3 region: CSVETALGKNIQYF. The CDR3 coding sequence is TGCAGCGTTGAGACAGCCTTGGGCAAAAACATTCAGTACTTC. This chain links TRBV29-1 with TRBJ2-4; maybe TRBD1 (5 bases). The CDR3 is 14 amino acids. Trimming cost V 3 bases and J 3 bases, with 12 bases left between them. Germline V gene sequence: CDR1 SQVTM, CDR2 ANQGSEA.

This rearrangement joins TRBV11-3 to TRBJ2-7; tentatively, D is TRBD1 (6 bases). This CDR3 region has 15 residues. V dropped 5 bases and J dropped 2 bases, with 16 bases sitting between them. The V gene's germline CDR1 is SGHNT and CDR2 YENEEA. For the CDR3, the DNA is TGTGCCAGCAGCCCAGGGGCAGGGCTCACCTACGAGCAGTACTTC. It encodes CASSPGAGLTYEQYF.

In this sample, this clone turned up a few times. This chain uses TRBV24-1 with TRBJ1-5; 9 bases are a match to TRBD1. Losses at the gene ends were 3 bases for V and 10 bases for J; bases not matched to a gene: 12. The CDR3 is made up of 16 amino acids. Germline-derived CDR1 and CDR2 are KGHDR and SFDVKD. DNA for the CDR3: TGTGCCACCAGTGATCCGGGACAGGGAGGCTTTGAACCCCAGCATTTT. Its translation: CATSDPGQGGFEPQHF.

This rearrangement joins TRBV2 to TRBJ2-7, with 7 bases lining up with TRBD1. The V gene end was trimmed by 4 bases and the J gene end by 4 bases; junction bases not matched to a gene: 1. Germline V gene data show CDR1 as SNHLY and CDR2 as FYNNEI. The CDR3 runs 12 residues. CDR3 nucleotides: TGTGCCAGCAGTGTACAGGGGTACGAGCAGTACTTC. Amino acid sequence: CASSVQGYEQYF.

This clone was observed a few times. The chain uses TRBV7-9 and TRBJ1-6; D is ambiguous. CDR1 and CDR2 from the germline V gene are SEHNR and FQNEAQ (reference sequence). The V and J ends lost 5 bases and 3 bases respectively, with 11 bases between them. The CDR3 length is 15 residues. The CDR3 DNA sequence: TGTGCCAGCAGCCCGATACTGAGCTATAATTCACCCCTCCACTTT. It translates to CASSPILSYNSPLHF.

This clone was seen once. The V call is TRBV6-5, the J call TRBJ1-2; D is undetermined. This CDR3 region has 15 residues. CDR1 and CDR2 from the germline V gene are MNHEY and SVGAGI. Deletions cut 2 bases from V and 5 bases from J, with 15 bases between. The CDR3 is CASSYTYPFTYGYTF. In DNA, the CDR3 is TGTGCCAGCAGTTACACCTACCCGTTTACGTATGGCTACACCTTC.

This clone was counted once. The chain employs TRBV12-5 and TRBJ1-5; 7 bases align to TRBD1. CDR3 length equals 15 residues. Losses at the gene ends were 3 bases for V and 2 bases for J; bases not matched to a gene: 4. Germline V gene lookup returns CDR1 LGHNT and CDR2 FRNRAP. In nucleotides, the CDR3 is TGTGCTAGTGGTTTAGACAGGGAGGGCAATCAGCCCCAGCATTTT. Its protein product is CASGLDREGNQPQHF. The full variable domain, with the rest looked up from reference TRBV12-5 and TRBJ1-5, is DARVTQTPRHKVTEMGQEVTMRCQPILGHNTVFWYRQTMMQGLELLAYFRNRAPLDDSGMPKDRFSAEMPDATLATLKIQPSEPRDSAVYFCASGLDREGNQPQHFGDGTRLSIL.